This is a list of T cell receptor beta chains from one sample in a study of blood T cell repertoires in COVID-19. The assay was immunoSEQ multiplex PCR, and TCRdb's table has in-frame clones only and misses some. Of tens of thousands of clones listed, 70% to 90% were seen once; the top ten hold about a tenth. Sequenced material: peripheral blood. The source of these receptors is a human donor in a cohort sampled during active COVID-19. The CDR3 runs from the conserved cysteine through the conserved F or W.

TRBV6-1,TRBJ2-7,CASSEAGGAYEQYF
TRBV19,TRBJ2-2,CASSPGKLAGELFF
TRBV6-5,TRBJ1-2,CASKEPANYGYTF
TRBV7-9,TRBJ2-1,CASSFGTSGSIEQFF
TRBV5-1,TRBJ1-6,CASSLGSMVQDRGILSGSPLHF
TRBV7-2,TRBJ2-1,CASSLTSFRNEQFF
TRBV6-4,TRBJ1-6,CASSARTGGGNSPLHF
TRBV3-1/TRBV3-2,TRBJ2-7,CASSRSSGTLGEQYF
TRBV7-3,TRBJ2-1,CASSLGQGASNEQFF
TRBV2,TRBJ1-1,CASRKLGQGNPEAFF
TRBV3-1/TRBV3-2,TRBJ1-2,CASSQFGSGYTF
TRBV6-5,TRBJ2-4,CASSHGGGTKNIQYF
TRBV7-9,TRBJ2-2,CASSQSGELFF
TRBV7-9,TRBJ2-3,CASMGPWSDTQYF
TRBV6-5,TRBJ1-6,CASSYPQSGGVSPLHF
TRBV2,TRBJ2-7,CASNEGTGGYEQYF
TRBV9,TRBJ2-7,CASSPGTGGFLEQYF
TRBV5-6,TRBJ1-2,CASTGQGNYGYTF
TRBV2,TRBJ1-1,CASSLDKNTEAFF
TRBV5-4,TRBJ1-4,CASSLGQGRFNEKLFF
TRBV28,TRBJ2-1,CASRPPSERNEQFF
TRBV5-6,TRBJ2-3,CASSSPGLAAYTQYF
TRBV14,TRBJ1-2,CASSQEVLGRFGYTF
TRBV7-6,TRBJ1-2,CASSLMTGTYNYGYTF
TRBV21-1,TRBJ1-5,CASSKGRGPNQPQHF
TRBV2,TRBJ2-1,CASNRVVAGHEQFF
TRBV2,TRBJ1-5,CASKGGSGQPQHF
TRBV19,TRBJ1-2,CASSIARGDYGYTF
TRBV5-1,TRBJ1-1,CASSAQSGATGAFF
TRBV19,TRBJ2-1,CASSISGTSGGAYNEQFF
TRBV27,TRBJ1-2,CASSSLGQGNYGYTF
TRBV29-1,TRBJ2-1,CSVERMRGGEQFF
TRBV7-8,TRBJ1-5,CASSPFQGGQNQPQHF
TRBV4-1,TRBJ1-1,CASSQVDRAAEAFF
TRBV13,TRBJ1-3,CASSLDRYNSGNTIYF
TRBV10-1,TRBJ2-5,CASSEREGEETQYF
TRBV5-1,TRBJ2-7,CASSLEREGGEQYF
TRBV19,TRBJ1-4,CASSPGDYEKLFF
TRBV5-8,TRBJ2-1,CASSLIYSFSNNEQFF
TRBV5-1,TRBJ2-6,CASSLSGTATSGANVLTF
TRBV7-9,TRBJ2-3,CASSSPGGGSTDTQYF
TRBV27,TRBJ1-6,CASSPPSSYNSPLHF